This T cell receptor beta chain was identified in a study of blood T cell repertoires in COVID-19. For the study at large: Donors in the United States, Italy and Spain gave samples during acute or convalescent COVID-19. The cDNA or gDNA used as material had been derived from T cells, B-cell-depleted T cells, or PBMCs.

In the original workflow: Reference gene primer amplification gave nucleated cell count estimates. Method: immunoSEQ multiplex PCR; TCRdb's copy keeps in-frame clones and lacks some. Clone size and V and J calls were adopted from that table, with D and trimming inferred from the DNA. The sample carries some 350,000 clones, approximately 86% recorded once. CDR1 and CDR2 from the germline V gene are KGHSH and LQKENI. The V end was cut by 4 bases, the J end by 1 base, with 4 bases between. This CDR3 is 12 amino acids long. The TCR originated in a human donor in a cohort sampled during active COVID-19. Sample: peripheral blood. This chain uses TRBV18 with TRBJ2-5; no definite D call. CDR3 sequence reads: CASSRPQETQYF. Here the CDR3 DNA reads TGTGCCAGCTCACGGCCCCAAGAGACCCAGTACTTC.